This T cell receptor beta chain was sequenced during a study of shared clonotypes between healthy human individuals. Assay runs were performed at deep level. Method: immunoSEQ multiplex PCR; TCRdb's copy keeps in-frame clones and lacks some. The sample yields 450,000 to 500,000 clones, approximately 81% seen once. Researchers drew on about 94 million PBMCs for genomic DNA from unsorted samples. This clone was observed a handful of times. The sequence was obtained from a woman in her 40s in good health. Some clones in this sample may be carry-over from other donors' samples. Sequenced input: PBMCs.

The CDR3 DNA sequence: TGCGCCAGCAGCTTAGCCAGGGATGAGCAGTTCTTC. Translating it yields CASSLARDEQFF. The J gene is TRBJ2-1, the V gene TRBV5-1, with a possible D match to TRBD1 (5 bases). The germline V and J ends were trimmed by 2 bases and 8 bases, with 8 bases remaining between them. The CDR3 runs to 12 residues. Germline CDR1 reads SGHRS; CDR2 reads YFSETQ.